This T cell receptor (beta chain) was captured in a study of blood T cell repertoires in COVID-19. The CDR3 runs 15 residues. Germline V lookup: CDR1 LNHDA, CDR2 SQIVND (reference sequence). V trimming: 3 bases; J trimming: 3 bases; junction bases outside the gene matches: 5. Here immunoSEQ multiplex PCR was the method, and the copy in TCRdb shows in-frame clones only, minus some. The sample contains about 86,000 clones, around four fifths of which appear only once. This chain uses TRBV19 with TRBJ2-1; 7 bases align to TRBD2. This sequence was found in a man between 50 and 59 years old with acute or convalescent COVID-19. Sequencing input: peripheral blood. The CDR3 DNA reads as TGTGCCAGTAGTATTCTCGGCGGGAGCTACAATGAGCAGTTCTTC. It yields the protein CASSILGGSYNEQFF.